The 24 T cell receptor beta chains below were found in one sample sequenced in a study of blood T cells in healthy people across ages. Combining a sample-barcoded 5' primer with a J-beta primer mix, a second PCR ran for 7 to 11 cycles. TCRdb processed the 5' RACE reads anew with MiXCR; each CDR3 protein has one entry. The data hold some 560,000 distinct CDR3 sequences, with about a quarter observed a single time. The same data also contributed to another study, on T cells of mothers and their children.

The sequencing input was blood. The receptors come from a boy aged 2 to 9 in good health.

In this sample, this clonotype turned up a few times. V and J are TRBV2 and TRBJ1-1, with a weak D call TRBD1 (5 bases). Trimming cost V 7 bases and J 0 bases, with 15 bases left between them. The length of the CDR3 is 15 residues. Germline CDR1 reads SNHLY; CDR2 reads FYNNEI. The CDR3: CASISRGEMNTEAFF. The DNA for the CDR3 is TGTGCCAGCATCAGTAGGGGAGAGATGAACACTGAAGCTTTCTTT.

The V gene is TRBV20-1, the J gene TRBJ1-2; 7 bases are shared with TRBD1. After removal of 1 base from V and 5 bases from J, the junction contained 16 bases not matched to a gene. The CDR3 extends over 17 amino acids. The germline CDR1 and CDR2 sequences are DFQATT and SNEGSKA (reference sequence). CDR3 sequence reads: CSARARGLVGSEYGYTF. CDR3 bases: TGCAGTGCTAGAGCTAGGGGGCTTGTGGGGTCGGAGTATGGCTACACCTTC.

The chain links TRBV4-3 to TRBJ2-3; possibly TRBD1 or TRBD2 for D (5 bases each). Looked up from germline, CDR1 is LGHNA and CDR2 is YSLEER. The germline V and J ends were trimmed by 0 bases and 6 bases, with 13 bases remaining between them. This CDR3 has 15 residues. CDR3 coding DNA: TGCGCCAGCAGCCAAGATTTCAGGGAGCCGGATACGCAGTATTTT. It is translated as CASSQDFREPDTQYF.

This clonotype was counted a few times. This chain uses TRBV12-3 or TRBV12-4 with TRBJ2-7, with TRBD2 matching over 7 bases. Losses at the gene ends were 7 bases for V and 6 bases for J; bases not matched to a gene: 9. The CDR3 sequence is 13 residues long. The DNA of the CDR3 is TGTGCCAGCACTACCTGGACTAGTCGCGAGCAGTACTTC. It specifies CASTTWTSREQYF.

The rearrangement links TRBV5-1 to TRBJ2-1; 7 bases are a match to TRBD1. J gave up 0 bases and V 5 bases, and 5 bases lay outside the gene matches. Germline CDR1 reads SGHRS; CDR2 reads YFSETQ. This CDR3 has 15 residues. The CDR3 DNA reads as TGCGCCAGCAGTCAAGGACAGGACTCCTACAATGAGCAGTTCTTC. As protein: CASSQGQDSYNEQFF.

This chain links TRBV12-3 or TRBV12-4 with TRBJ2-1; TRBD2 aligns across 12 bases. The CDR3 length is 14 residues. Trimming at V came to 4 bases and at J to 10 bases, leaving 5 bases not matched to a gene. The CDR3: CASSWGTSGGEQFF. The CDR3 region has the DNA TGTGCCAGCAGTTGGGGCACTAGCGGGGGGGAGCAGTTCTTC.

There are a few counts of this clonotype. The gene calls are TRBV12-3 or TRBV12-4 and TRBJ2-6, with TRBD2 as a possible D gene (5 bases). Trimming removed 8 bases from V and 1 base from J, with 12 bases in between. The CDR3 is 15 amino acids. In DNA, the CDR3 is TGTGCCAGCGGACCCGGGGAATCTGGGGCCAACGTCCTGACTTTC. This sequence encodes CASGPGESGANVLTF.

The chain employs TRBV15 and TRBJ2-1; TRBD1 aligns across 11 bases. The CDR3 totals 14 residues. Germline V CDR1 and CDR2: LNHNV, YYDKDF (reference sequence). J lost 6 bases, V lost 9 bases, and 7 bases had no gene match. The chain's CDR3 is CATARDRGINEQFF. DNA for the CDR3: TGTGCCACAGCCCGGGACAGGGGGATCAATGAGCAGTTCTTC.

V is TRBV7-9 and J is TRBJ1-1, with D possibly being TRBD1 (5 bases). Germline CDR1 is SEHNR and CDR2 is FQNEAQ (reference sequence). CDR3 length: 12 residues. V lost 11 bases and J 1 base, leaving 11 bases between the germline ends. CDR3 DNA: TGTGCCGGGGGACGGACGAACACTGAAGCTTTCTTT. Protein: CAGGRTNTEAFF.

In this sample, this clonotype turned up a few times. The V gene is TRBV20-1, the J gene TRBJ1-4; possibly TRBD1 for D (6 bases). The CDR3 has 13 amino acids. Germline loops: CDR1 DFQATT, CDR2 SNEGSKA (reference sequence). Trimming removed 5 bases at V and 4 bases at J, with 11 bases between. The CDR3 is CSAGQPFNEKLFF. The CDR3 coding sequence is TGCAGTGCTGGACAGCCATTTAATGAAAAACTGTTTTTT.

As DNA, the CDR3 is TGTGCCAGCAGCTGGACAGGGCGACGATCACAAGAGACCCAGTACTTC. Its translation: CASSWTGRRSQETQYF. V is TRBV14 and J is TRBJ2-5; 8 nucleotides match TRBD1. Germline-derived CDR1 and CDR2 are SGHDN and FVKESK. The V and J ends lost 5 bases and 2 bases, in that order; junction bases with no gene match: 10. The CDR3 extends over 16 amino acids.

This clonotype was seen a few times. This chain uses TRBV7-9 with TRBJ1-2, with D possibly being TRBD1 (6 bases). Germline assignment: CDR1 SEHNR and CDR2 FQNEAQ (reference sequence). The CDR3 consists of 13 residues. Trimming cost V 2 bases and J 8 bases, with 12 bases left between them. The CDR3 here is CASSLQGRKGYTF. The CDR3 DNA reads TGTGCCAGCAGCTTACAGGGGCGAAAAGGCTACACCTTC.

The genes are TRBV4-3 and TRBJ2-1; the D gene could be TRBD1 or TRBD2 (5 bases each). The germline V and J ends were trimmed by 0 bases and 9 bases, with 9 bases remaining between them. CDR3 length equals 13 residues. The V gene's germline CDR1 is LGHNA and CDR2 YSLEER. CDR3 DNA sequence: TGCGCCAGCAGCCAAGATAAGGGGAGTGAGCAGTTCTTC. It codes for CASSQDKGSEQFF.

V is TRBV12-5 and J is TRBJ1-4, with 7 bases matching TRBD1. Trimming removed 3 bases from V and 1 base from J; junction bases left unmatched: 8. CDR3 length: 17 residues. In germline, CDR1 is LGHNT, CDR2 FRNRAP. DNA of the CDR3: TGTGCTAGTGGTTTTGGGACAGTAAAGCAAACTAATGAAAAACTGTTTTTT. Encoded protein: CASGFGTVKQTNEKLFF.

The chain combines TRBV29-1 with TRBJ1-1; D unclear. CDR1 and CDR2 (germline): SQVTM, ANQGSEA. Trimming took off 0 bases at V and 3 bases at J, with 11 bases between the two ends. CDR3 size: 14 residues. The CDR3 bases are TGCAGCGTTGAAGATACCTTCCCAGACACTGAAGCTTTCTTT. It translates to CSVEDTFPDTEAFF.

This clonotype appeared many times. The chain employs TRBV20-1 and TRBJ2-7; D possibly uses TRBD1 or TRBD2 (5 bases each). CDR3 size: 12 residues. In germline, CDR1 is DFQATT, CDR2 SNEGSKA (reference sequence). Trimming took off 6 bases at V and 7 bases at J, with 16 bases between the two ends. For the CDR3, the DNA is TGCAGTGCGAACGGGGCGCCGGGGGAGCAGTACTTC. Encoded protein: CSANGAPGEQYF.

The chain recombines TRBV6-5 with TRBJ2-7; D is unclear. Trimming removed 6 bases at V and 5 bases at J, with 11 bases between. The CDR3 length is 12 residues. From germline, CDR1 is MNHEY and CDR2 SVGAGI. The CDR3 loop is CASSPLGNEQYF. The CDR3 DNA reads TGTGCCAGCAGCCCCCTGGGAAACGAGCAGTACTTC.

The genes are TRBV19 and TRBJ2-1, with D maybe TRBD2 (6 bases). This CDR3 is built from 14 residues. The germline V gene encodes CDR1 LNHDA and CDR2 SQIVND (reference sequence). The ends were cut back, 10 bases at V and 5 bases at J, with 18 bases in the middle. CDR3 protein: CATPMPSDDNEQFF. The CDR3 nucleotides read TGTGCCACCCCCATGCCTAGCGATGACAATGAGCAGTTCTTC.

The chain links TRBV5-1 to TRBJ2-5; 8 positions agree with TRBD2. Matching the DNA end better, TRBJ2-7 makes the J call doubtful. Germline CDR1 SGHRS, CDR2 YFSETQ. CDR3 size: 15 residues. CDR3 sequence reads: CASSFIAGPSYEQYF. DNA of the CDR3: TGCGCCAGCAGCTTTATAGCGGGACCCTCCTACGAGCAGTACTTC.

The chain joins TRBV7-9 to TRBJ2-3; 11 nucleotides line up with TRBD1. Per the germline V gene, CDR1 is SEHNR and CDR2 is FQNEAQ (reference sequence). The junction had 6 bases not matched to a gene; V was cut back by 5 bases and J by 2 bases. The CDR3 is 16 amino acids. The CDR3 DNA reads as TGTGCCAGCAGCCCCGGACAGGGGGCAGACACAGATACGCAGTATTTT. This codes for CASSPGQGADTDTQYF.

There are a few counts of this clonotype. V is TRBV20-1 and J is TRBJ1-2, with TRBD1 identical over 8 bases. V lost 7 bases to trimming and J lost 3 bases; unmatched junction nucleotides: 7. Per the germline V gene, CDR1 is DFQATT and CDR2 is SNEGSKA (reference sequence). The CDR3 is 13 residues long. CDR3 nucleotides: TGCAGTGGCGAGGACAGGGCGGACTATGGCTACACCTTC. Its translation: CSGEDRADYGYTF.

Only a few counts were recorded for this clonotype. V usage is TRBV19 and J usage is TRBJ2-7; 8 nucleotides agree with TRBD2. CDR1 is LNHDA and CDR2 is SQIVND in the germline V gene (reference sequence). This CDR3 contains 14 residues. J lost 4 bases, V lost 3 bases, and 5 bases had no gene match. CDR3 DNA sequence: TGTGCCAGTAGTATTGCGGGAGGACCATACGAGCAGTACTTC. Translating it yields CASSIAGGPYEQYF. Variable domain in full (rest from reference TRBV19 and TRBJ2-7): DGGITQSPKYLFRKEGQNVTLSCEQNLNHDAMYWYRQDPGQGLRLIYYSQIVNDFQKGDIAEGYSVSREKKESFPLTVTSAQKNPTAFYLCASSIAGGPYEQYFGPGTRLTVT.

This clonotype has just a few counts. This CDR3 is CASSSGTSGAQYF. CDR3 bases: TGTGCCAGCAGCTCCGGGACTAGCGGGGCCCAGTACTTC. J is TRBJ2-5 and V is TRBV7-2; 13 bases fit TRBD2. Germline CDR1 and CDR2: SGHTA and FQGNSA. J lost 9 bases, V lost 4 bases, and 2 bases had no gene match. The CDR3 is 13 residues long.

This clonotype was seen a handful of times. The chain joins TRBV10-3 to TRBJ2-7; D is ambiguous. Between the trimmed V and J ends, which lost 3 bases and 2 bases, there was a span of 11 bases. Germline loops: CDR1 ENHRY, CDR2 SYGVKD. The CDR3 runs to 14 residues. CDR3 amino acids: CAISDLSGPYEQYF. Written as DNA, the CDR3 is TGTGCCATCAGTGATCTCTCAGGCCCCTACGAGCAGTACTTC.